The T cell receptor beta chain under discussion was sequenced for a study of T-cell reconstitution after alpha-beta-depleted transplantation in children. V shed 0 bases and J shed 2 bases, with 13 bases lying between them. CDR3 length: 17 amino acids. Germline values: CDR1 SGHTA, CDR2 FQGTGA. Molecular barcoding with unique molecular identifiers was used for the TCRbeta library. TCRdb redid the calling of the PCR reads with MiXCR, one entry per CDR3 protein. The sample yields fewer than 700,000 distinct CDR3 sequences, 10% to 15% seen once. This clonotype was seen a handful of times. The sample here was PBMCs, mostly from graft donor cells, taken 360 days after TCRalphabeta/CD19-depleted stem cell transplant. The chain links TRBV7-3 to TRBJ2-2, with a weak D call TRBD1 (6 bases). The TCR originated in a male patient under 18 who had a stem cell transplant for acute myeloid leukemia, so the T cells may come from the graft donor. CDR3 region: CASSLTSGTPNTGELFF. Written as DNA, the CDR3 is TGTGCCAGCAGCTTAACGTCGGGGACACCTAACACCGGGGAGCTGTTTTTT.